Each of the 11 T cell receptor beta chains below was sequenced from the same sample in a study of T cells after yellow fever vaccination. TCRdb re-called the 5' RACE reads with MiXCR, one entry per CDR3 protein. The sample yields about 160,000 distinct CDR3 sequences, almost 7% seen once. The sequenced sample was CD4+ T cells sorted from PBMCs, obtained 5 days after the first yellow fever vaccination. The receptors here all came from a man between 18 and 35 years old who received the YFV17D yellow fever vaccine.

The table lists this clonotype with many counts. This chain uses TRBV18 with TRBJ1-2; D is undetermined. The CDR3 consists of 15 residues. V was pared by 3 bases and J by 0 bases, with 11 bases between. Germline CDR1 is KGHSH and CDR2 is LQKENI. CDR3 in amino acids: CASSPGNGANYGYTF. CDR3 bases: TGTGCCAGCTCACCTGGTAACGGAGCTAACTATGGCTACACCTTC.

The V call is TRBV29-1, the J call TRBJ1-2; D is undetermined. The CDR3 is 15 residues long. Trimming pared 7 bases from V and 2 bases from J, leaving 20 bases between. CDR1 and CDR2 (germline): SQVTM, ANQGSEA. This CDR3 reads CSGNFPGSPNYGYTF. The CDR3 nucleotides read TGCAGCGGCAACTTTCCAGGATCCCCGAACTATGGCTACACCTTC.

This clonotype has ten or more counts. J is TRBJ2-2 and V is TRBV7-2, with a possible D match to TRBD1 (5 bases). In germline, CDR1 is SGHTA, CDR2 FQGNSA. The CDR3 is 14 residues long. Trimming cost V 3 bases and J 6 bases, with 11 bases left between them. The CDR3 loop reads CASSFAGWPGELFF. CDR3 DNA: TGTGCCAGCAGCTTCGCAGGGTGGCCCGGGGAGCTGTTTTTT.

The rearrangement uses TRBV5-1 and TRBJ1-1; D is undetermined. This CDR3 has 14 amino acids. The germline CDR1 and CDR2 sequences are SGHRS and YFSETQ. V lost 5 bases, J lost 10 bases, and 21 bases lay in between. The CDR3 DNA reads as TGCGCCAGCAGGCAGGAAGGGAGGACCATACGAGCTTTCTTT. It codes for CASRQEGRTIRAFF. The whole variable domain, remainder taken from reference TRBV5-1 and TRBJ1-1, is KAGVTQTPRYLIKTRGQQVTLSCSPISGHRSVSWYQQTPGQGLQFLFEYFSETQRNKGNFPGRFSGRQFSNSRSEMNVSTLELGDSALYLCASRQEGRTIRAFFGQGTRLTVV.

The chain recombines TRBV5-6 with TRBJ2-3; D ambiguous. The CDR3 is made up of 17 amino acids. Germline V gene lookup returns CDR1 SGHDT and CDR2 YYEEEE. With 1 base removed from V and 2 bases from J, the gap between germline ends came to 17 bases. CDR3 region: CASSLSPLKGYTDTQYF. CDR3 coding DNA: TGTGCCAGCAGCTTGTCCCCCCTGAAGGGCTACACAGATACGCAGTATTTT.

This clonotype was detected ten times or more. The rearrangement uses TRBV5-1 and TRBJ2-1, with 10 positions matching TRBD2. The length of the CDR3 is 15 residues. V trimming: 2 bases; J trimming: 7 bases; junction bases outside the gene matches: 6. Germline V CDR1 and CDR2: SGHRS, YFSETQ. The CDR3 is CASSLSGGAENEQFF. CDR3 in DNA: TGCGCCAGCAGCTTAAGCGGGGGGGCCGAGAATGAGCAGTTCTTC.

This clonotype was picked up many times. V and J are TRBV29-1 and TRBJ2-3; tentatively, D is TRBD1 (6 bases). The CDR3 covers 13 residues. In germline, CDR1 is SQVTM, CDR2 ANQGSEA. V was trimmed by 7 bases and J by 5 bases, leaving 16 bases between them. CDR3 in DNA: TGCAGCGGGACAGACAGGATGAAAGATACGCAGTATTTT. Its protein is CSGTDRMKDTQYF.

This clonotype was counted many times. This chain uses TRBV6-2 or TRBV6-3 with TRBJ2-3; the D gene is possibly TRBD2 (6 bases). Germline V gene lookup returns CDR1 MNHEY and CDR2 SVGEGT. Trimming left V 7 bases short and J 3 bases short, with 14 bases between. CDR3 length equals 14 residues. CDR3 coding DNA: TGTGCCAGCAAGAACGACGCGGGGACAGATACGCAGTATTTT. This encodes CASKNDAGTDTQYF.

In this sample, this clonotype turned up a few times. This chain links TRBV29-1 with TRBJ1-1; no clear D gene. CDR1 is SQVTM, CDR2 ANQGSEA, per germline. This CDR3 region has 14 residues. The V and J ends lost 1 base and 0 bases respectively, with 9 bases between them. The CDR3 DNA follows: TGCAGCGTTGAAGCAGCAACCATGAACACTGAAGCTTTCTTT. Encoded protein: CSVEAATMNTEAFF.

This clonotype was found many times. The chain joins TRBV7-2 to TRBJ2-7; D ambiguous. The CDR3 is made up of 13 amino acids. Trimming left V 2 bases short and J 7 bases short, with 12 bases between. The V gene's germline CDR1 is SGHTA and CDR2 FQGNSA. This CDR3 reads CASSLPTLGEQYF. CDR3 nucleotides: TGTGCCAGCAGCTTACCCACCCTGGGGGAGCAGTACTTC.

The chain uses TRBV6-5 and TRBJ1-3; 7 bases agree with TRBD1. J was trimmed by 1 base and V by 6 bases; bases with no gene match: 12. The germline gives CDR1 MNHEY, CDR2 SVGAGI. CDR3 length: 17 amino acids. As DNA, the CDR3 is TGTGCCAGCAGATTACGGGACAGCCTTTTATCTGGAAACACCATATATTTT. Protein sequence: CASRLRDSLLSGNTIYF.